This T cell receptor (beta chain) was profiled in a study of CD8+ T cells in alopecia areata. Extracted RNA was reverse transcribed into cDNA, the sequencing template. Clones were sequenced by immunoSEQ multiplex PCR, and TCRdb holds only the in-frame ones, with some missing. Among tens of thousands of clones listed, roughly 51% were seen once. The germline V and J ends were trimmed by 8 bases and 0 bases, with 22 bases remaining between them. The CDR3 contains 16 residues. Germline V gene data show CDR1 as GTSNPN and CDR2 as SVGIG (reference sequence). Sequencing was carried out using NKG2D-high CD8+ T cells sorted from blood. The TCR sequence derives from a human donor with alopecia areata. The chain combines TRBV30 with TRBJ1-1; no reliable D call. The CDR3 coding sequence is TGTGCCGGGAAGCGGTCCCTAGAAGATATGAACACTGAAGCTTTCTTT. Its translation: CAGKRSLEDMNTEAFF. Using reference TRBV30 and TRBJ1-1 for the parts outside the CDR3, the full variable domain is SQTIHQWPATLVQPVGSPLSLECTVEGTSNPNLYWYRQAAGRGLQLLFYSVGIGQISSEVPQNLSASRPQDRQFILSSKKLLLSDSGFYLCAGKRSLEDMNTEAFFGQGTRLTVV.